Listed below are T cell receptor beta chains from one sample, sequenced in a study of OX40 agonist ivuxolimab in advanced cancers. The protocol was immunoSEQ multiplex PCR, while the TCRdb copy is restricted to in-frame clones and leaves out a portion. The sample consists of 80,000 to 95,000 clones, about 86% of them appearing once. The input for sequencing was CD4+ or CD8+ T cells sorted from blood, taken in a trial of the OX40 agonist ivuxolimab. These TCRs come from an adult with an advanced solid tumor such as melanoma, head and neck, liver or kidney cancer. CDR3s include the opening cysteine and the closing phenylalanine or tryptophan. A D gene is named only where the DNA matches it firmly.

CDR3 protein	CDR3 DNA	J gene	V gene	D gene	CDR3 length
CASSLGGTSNYGYTF	TGTGCCAGCAGCTTGGGAGGGACCTCTAACTATGGCTACACCTTC	TRBJ1-2	TRBV5-5	-	15
CASSGVGSYEQYF	TGTGCCAGCAGTGGGGTAGGGTCCTACGAGCAGTACTTC	TRBJ2-7	TRBV2	-	13
CASSETGGVGLNQPQHF	TGTGCCAGCAGTGAAACAGGGGGCGTAGGGCTCAATCAGCCCCAGCATTTT	TRBJ1-5	TRBV6-1	TRBD1	17
CASSLNGRTEAFF	TGTGCCAGCAGCTTAAATGGGCGTACTGAAGCTTTCTTT	TRBJ1-1	TRBV7-3	-	13
CASSLGQKDSPLHF	TGTGCCAGCAGCTTAGGGCAGAAAGATTCACCCCTCCACTTT	TRBJ1-6	TRBV11-2	-	14
CASSLAGAEETQYF	TGTGCCAGCAGCTTGGCAGGGGCGGAAGAGACCCAGTACTTC	TRBJ2-5	TRBV7-3	-	14
CASSVAEGAGGYTF	TGTGCCAGCAGCGTAGCGGAAGGGGCTGGCGGCTACACCTTC	TRBJ1-2	TRBV9	-	14
CASSEGMVAYNEQFF	TGTGCCAGTAGTGAGGGAATGGTGGCCTACAATGAGCAGTTCTTC	TRBJ2-1	TRBV19	-	15
CASSLFDEQFF	TGTGCCAGCAGCTTATTCGATGAGCAGTTCTTC	TRBJ2-1	TRBV5-5	-	11
CASSWDRGETQYF	TGTGCCAGCAGCTGGGACAGGGGAGAGACCCAGTACTTC	TRBJ2-5	TRBV7-8	TRBD1	13
CAWSVPGFYSNQPQHF	TGTGCCTGGAGTGTACCGGGGTTTTATAGCAATCAGCCCCAGCATTTT	TRBJ1-5	TRBV30	-	16
CASSFGRGLHEKLFF	TGTGCCAGCAGCTTTGGGAGGGGGCTACATGAAAAACTGTTTTTT	TRBJ1-4	TRBV7-9	TRBD1	15